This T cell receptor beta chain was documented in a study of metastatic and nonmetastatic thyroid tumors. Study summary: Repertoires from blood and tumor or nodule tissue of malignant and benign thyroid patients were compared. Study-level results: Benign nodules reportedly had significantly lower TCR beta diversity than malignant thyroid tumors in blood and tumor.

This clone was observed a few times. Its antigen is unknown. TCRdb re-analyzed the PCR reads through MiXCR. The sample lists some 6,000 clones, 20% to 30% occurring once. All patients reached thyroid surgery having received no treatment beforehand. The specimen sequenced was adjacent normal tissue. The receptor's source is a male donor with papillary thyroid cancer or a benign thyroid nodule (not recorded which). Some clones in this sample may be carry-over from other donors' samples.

The CDR3 nucleotides read TGTGCCAGCAGTTACTTGGGGCCAAACTCCTACGAGCAGTACTTC. Protein: CASSYLGPNSYEQYF. The genes are TRBV6-2 or TRBV6-3 and TRBJ2-7; possibly TRBD1 for D (5 bases). V was shortened by 1 base and J by 0 bases, with 10 bases between the two germline ends. The CDR3 has 15 amino acids. The germline CDR1 and CDR2 sequences are MNHEY and SVGEGT.